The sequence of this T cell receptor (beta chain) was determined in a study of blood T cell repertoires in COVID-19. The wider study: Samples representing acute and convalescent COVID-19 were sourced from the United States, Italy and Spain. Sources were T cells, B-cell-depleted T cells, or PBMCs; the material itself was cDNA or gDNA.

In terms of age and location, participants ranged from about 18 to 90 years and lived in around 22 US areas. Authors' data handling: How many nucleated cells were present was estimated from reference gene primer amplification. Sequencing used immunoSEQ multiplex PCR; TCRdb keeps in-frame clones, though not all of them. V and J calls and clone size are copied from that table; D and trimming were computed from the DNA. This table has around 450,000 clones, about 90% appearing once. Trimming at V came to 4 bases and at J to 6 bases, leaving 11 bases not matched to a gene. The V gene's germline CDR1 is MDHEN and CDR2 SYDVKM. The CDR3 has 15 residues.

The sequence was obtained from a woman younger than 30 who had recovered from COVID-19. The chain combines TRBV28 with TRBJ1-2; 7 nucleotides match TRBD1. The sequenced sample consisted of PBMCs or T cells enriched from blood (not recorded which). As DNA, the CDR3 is TGTGCCAGCAGTTGGTCAGGGGGGATTGTTCATGGCTACACCTTC. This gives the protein CASSWSGGIVHGYTF.